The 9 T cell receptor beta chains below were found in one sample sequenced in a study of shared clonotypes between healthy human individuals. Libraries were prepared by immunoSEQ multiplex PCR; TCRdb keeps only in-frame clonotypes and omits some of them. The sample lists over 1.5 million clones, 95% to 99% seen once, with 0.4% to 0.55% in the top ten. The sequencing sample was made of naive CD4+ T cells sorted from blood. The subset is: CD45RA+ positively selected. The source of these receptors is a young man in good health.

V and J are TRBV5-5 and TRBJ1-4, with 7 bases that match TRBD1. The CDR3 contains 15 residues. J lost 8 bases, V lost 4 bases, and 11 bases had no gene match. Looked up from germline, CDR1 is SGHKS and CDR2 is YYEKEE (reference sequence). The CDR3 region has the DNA TGTGCCAGCAGCACGGGACAGCCAATCGGGGAAAAACTGTTTTTT. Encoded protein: CASSTGQPIGEKLFF.

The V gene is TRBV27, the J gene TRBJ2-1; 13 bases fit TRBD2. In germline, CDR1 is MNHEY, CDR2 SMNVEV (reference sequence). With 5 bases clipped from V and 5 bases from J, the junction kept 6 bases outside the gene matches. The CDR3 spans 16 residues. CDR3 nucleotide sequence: TGTGCCAGCAGTGCAGGCGGACTAGCGGGAGACAATGAGCAGTTCTTC. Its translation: CASSAGGLAGDNEQFF.

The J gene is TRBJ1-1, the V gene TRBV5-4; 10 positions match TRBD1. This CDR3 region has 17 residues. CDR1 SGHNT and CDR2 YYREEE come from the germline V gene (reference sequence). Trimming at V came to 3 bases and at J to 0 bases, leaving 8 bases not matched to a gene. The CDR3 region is CASSSVPGQGMNTEAFF. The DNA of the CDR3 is TGTGCCAGCAGCTCAGTCCCGGGACAGGGGATGAACACTGAAGCTTTCTTT.

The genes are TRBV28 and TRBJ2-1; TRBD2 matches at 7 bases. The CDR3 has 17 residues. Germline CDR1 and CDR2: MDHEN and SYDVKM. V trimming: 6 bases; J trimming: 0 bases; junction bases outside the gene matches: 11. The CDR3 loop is CASRSPRLADSYNEQFF. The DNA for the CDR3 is TGTGCCAGCAGGAGCCCCAGGCTAGCGGACTCCTACAATGAGCAGTTCTTC.

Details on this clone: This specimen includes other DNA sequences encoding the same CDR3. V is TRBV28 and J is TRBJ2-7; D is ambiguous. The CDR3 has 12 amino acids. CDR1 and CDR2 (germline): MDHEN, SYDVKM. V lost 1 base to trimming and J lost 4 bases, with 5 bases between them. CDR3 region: CASSLYGYEQYF. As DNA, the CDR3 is TGTGCCAGCAGTTTATACGGTTACGAGCAGTACTTC.

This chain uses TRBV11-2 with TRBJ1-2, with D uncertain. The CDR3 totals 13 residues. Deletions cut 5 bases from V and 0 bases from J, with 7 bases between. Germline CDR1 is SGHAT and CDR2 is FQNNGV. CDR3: CASSPATNYGYTF. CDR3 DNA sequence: TGTGCCAGCAGCCCCGCAACTAACTATGGCTACACCTTC.

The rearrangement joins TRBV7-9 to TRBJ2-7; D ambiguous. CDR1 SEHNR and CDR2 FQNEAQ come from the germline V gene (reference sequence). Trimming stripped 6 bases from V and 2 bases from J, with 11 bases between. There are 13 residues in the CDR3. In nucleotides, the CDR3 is TGTGCCAGCAGTCGACCTAACACCTACGAGCAGTACTTC. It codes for CASSRPNTYEQYF.

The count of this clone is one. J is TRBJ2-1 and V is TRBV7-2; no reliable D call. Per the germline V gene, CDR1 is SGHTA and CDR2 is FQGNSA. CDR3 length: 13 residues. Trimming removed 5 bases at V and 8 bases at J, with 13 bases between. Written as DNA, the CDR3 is TGTGCCAGCAGCCCGGGTCGCCTCGATGAGCAGTTCTTC. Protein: CASSPGRLDEQFF.

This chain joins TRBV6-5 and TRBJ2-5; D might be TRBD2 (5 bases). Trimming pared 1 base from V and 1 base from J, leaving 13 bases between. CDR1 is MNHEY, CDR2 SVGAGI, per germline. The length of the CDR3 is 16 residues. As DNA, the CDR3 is TGTGCCAGCAGTTACTTCGCGGGTCTAAGCCAAGAGACCCAGTACTTC. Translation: CASSYFAGLSQETQYF.